This T cell receptor beta chain is drawn from a study of T cell responses to AZD1222 COVID-19 vaccine. Broader study findings: Spike-specific TCR breadth and depth grew following two AZD1222 doses.

After removal of 6 bases from V and 1 base from J, the junction contained 11 bases not matched to a gene. The CDR3 has 16 amino acids. Profiled with immunoSEQ multiplex PCR; TCRdb holds only in-frame clones, not every one. The sample records around 99,000 clones, 88% being singletons. The table lists this clone with a count of one. Its antigen remains unidentified. The chain couples TRBV23-1 to TRBJ1-1; 7 nucleotides match TRBD1. TRBV23-1 is an ORF; its function is uncertain. This TCR was recovered from an adult in good health. Sequenced material: peripheral blood, taken on day 0 of MenACWY control vaccination. CDR3 DNA sequence: TGCGCCAGCAGCCCGGACAGGACCCTGACGAACACTGAAGCTTTCTTT. Translated, it gives CASSPDRTLTNTEAFF.